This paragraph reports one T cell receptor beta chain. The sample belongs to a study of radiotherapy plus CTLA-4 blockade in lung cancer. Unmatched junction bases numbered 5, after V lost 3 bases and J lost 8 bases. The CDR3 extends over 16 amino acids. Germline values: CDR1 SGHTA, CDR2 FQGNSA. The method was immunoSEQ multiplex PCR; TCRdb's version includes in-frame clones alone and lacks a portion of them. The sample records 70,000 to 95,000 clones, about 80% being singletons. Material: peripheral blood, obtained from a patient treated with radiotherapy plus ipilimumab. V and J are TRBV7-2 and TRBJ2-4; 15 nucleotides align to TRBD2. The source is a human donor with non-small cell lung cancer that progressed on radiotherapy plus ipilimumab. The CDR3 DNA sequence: TGTGCCAGCAGCTTCGGACTAGCGGGAGGGTTGGACATTCAGTACTTC. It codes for CASSFGLAGGLDIQYF.